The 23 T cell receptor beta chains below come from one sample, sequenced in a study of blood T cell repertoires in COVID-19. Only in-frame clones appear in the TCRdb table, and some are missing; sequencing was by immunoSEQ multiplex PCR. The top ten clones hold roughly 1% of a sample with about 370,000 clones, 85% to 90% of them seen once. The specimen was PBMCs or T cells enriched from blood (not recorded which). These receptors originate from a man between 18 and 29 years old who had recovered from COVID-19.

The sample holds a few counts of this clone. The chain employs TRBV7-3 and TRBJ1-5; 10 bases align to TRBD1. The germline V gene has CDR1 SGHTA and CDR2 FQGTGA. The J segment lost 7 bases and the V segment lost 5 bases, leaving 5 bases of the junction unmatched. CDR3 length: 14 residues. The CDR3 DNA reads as TGTGCCAGCAGCCGAGGACAGGGGGAACAGCCCCAGCATTTT. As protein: CASSRGQGEQPQHF.

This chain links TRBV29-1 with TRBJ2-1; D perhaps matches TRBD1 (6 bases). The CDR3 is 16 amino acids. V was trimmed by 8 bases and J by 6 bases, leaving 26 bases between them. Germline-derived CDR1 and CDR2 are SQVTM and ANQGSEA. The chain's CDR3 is CSPHWGRQPSINEQFF. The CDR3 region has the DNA TGCAGCCCACATTGGGGGCGGCAGCCCTCCATCAATGAGCAGTTCTTC.

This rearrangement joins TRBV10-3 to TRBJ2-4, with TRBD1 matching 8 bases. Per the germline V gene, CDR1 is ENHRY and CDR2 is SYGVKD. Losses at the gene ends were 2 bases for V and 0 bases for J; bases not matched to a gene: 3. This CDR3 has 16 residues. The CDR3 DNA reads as TGTGCCATCAGTGAGATGACAGGGGAAGCCAAAAACATTCAGTACTTC. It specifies CAISEMTGEAKNIQYF.

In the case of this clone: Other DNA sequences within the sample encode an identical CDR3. The DNA of the CDR3 is TGTGCCAGCAGCTTAACAGGGATCCACGAGCAGTACTTC. It is translated as CASSLTGIHEQYF. The genes are TRBV7-2 and TRBJ2-7; possible D gene TRBD1, 6 bases. Trimming took 2 bases from V and 5 from J, leaving 10 bases between them. The CDR3 contains 13 residues. Germline V gives CDR1 SGHTA, CDR2 FQGNSA. Using reference TRBV7-2 and TRBJ2-7 for the parts outside the CDR3, the full variable domain is GAGVSQSPSNKVTEKGKDVELRCDPISGHTALYWYRQSLGQGLEFLIYFQGNSAPDKSGLPSDRFSAERTGGSVSTLTIQRTQQEDSAVYLCASSLTGIHEQYFGPGTRLTVT.

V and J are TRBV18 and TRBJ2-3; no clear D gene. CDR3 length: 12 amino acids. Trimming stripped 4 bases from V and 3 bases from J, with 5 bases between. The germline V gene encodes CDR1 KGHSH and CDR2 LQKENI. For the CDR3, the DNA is TGTGCCAGCTCACGCGGTACAGATACGCAGTATTTT. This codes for CASSRGTDTQYF. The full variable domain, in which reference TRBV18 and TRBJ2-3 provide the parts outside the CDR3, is NAGVMQNPRHLVRRRGQEARLRCSPMKGHSHVYWYRQLPEEGLKFMVYLQKENIIDESGMPKERFSAEFPKEGPSILRIQQVVRGDSAAYFCASSRGTDTQYFGPGTRLTVL.

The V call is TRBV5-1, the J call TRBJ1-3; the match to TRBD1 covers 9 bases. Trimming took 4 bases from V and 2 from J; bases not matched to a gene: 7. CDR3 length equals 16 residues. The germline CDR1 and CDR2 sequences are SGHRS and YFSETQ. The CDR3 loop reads CASSERTGAAGNTIYF. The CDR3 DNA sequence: TGCGCCAGCAGCGAGCGGACAGGGGCGGCTGGAAACACCATATATTTT.

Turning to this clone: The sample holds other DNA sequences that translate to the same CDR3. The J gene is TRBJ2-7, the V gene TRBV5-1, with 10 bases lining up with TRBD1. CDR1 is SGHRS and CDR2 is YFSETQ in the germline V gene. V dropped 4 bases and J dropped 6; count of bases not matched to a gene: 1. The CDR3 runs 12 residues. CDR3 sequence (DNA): TGCGCCAGCAGCCGGGACAGGGGCGAGCAGTACTTC. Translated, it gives CASSRDRGEQYF.

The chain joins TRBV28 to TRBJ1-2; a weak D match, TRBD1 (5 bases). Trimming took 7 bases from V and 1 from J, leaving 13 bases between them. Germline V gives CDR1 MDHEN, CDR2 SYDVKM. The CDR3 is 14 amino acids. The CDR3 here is CASTYLDSNYGYTF. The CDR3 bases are TGTGCCAGCACCTACCTAGACAGTAACTATGGCTACACCTTC.

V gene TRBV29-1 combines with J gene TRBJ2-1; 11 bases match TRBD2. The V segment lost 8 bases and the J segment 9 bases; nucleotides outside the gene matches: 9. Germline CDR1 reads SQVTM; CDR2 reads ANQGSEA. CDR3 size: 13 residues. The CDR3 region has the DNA TGCAGCACTAGCGGGGGAGTAGGCAGTGAGCAGTTCTTC. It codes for CSTSGGVGSEQFF.

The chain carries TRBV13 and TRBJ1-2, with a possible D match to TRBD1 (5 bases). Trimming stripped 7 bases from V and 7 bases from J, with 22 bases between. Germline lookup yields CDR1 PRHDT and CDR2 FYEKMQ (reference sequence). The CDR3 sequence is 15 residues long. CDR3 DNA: TGTGCCAGCACCCTAAGGGGCGAGGAGTTGGGTGGCTACACCTTC. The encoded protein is CASTLRGEELGGYTF. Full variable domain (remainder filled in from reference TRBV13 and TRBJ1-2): AAGVIQSPRHLIKEKRETATLKCYPIPRHDTVYWYQQGPGQDPQFLISFYEKMQSDKGSIPDRFSAQQFSDYHSELNMSSLELGDSALYFCASTLRGEELGGYTFGSGTRLTVV.

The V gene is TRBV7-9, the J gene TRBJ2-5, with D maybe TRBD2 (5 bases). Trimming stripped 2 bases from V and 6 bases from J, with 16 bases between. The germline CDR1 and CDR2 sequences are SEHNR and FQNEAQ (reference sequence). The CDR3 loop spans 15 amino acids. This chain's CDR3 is CASSLQDSLMQTQYF. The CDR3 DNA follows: TGTGCCAGCAGCTTACAGGACTCGCTCATGCAGACCCAGTACTTC.

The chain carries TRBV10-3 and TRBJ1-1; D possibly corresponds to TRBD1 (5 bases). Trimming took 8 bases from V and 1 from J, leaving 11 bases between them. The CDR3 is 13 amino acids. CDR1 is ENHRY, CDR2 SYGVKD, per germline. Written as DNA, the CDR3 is TGTGCCATCTCTACCACAGGGAACACTGAAGCTTTCTTT. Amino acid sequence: CAISTTGNTEAFF.

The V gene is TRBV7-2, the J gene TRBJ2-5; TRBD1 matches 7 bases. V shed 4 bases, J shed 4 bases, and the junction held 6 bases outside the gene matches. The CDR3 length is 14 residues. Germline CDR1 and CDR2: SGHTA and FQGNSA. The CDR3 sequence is CASSYWTGGETQYF. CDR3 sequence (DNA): TGTGCCAGCAGCTACTGGACAGGAGGAGAGACCCAGTACTTC.

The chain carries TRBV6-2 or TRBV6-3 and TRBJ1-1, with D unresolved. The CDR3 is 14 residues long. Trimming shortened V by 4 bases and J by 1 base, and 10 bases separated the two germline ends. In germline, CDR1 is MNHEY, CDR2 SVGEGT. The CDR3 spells CASSFGQPNTEAFF. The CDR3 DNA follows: TGTGCCAGCAGTTTTGGGCAGCCGAACACTGAAGCTTTCTTT.

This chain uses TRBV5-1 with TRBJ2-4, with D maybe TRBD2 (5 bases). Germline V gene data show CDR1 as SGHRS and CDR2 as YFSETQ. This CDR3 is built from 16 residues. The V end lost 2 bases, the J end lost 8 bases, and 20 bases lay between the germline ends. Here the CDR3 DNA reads TGCGCCAGCAGCTTCTCCGGGATCCCCTCATCGGACATTCAGTACTTC. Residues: CASSFSGIPSSDIQYF.

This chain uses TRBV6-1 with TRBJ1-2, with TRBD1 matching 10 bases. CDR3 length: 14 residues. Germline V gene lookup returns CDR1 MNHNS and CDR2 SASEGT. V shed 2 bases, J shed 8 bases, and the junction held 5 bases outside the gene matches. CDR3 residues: CASSERGTGDGYTF. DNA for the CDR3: TGTGCCAGCAGTGAACGAGGGACAGGGGACGGCTACACCTTC.

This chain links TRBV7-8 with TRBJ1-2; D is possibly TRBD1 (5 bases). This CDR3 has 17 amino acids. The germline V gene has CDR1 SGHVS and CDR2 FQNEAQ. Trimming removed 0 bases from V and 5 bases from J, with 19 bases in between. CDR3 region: CASSLAGAEAETYGYTF. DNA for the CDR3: TGTGCCAGCAGCTTAGCAGGGGCAGAGGCAGAAACTTATGGCTACACCTTC.

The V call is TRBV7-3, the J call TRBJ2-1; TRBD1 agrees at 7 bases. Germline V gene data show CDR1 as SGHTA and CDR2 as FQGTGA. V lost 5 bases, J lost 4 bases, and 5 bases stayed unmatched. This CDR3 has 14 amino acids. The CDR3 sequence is CASSLRGLYNEQFF. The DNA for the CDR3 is TGTGCCAGCAGCCTAAGGGGGCTTTACAATGAGCAGTTCTTC.

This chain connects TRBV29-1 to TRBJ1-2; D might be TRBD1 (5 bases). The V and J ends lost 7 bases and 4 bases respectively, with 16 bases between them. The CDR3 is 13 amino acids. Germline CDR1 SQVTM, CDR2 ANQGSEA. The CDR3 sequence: CSAEGGDTYGYTF. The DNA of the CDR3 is TGCAGCGCCGAGGGAGGGGATACCTATGGCTACACCTTC.

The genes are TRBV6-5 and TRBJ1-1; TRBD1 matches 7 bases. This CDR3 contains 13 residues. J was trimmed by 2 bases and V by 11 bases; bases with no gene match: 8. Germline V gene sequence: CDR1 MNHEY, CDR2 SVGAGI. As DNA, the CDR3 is TGTGCCCACTCACAGGGGCTAAACACTGAAGCTTTCTTT. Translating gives CAHSQGLNTEAFF.

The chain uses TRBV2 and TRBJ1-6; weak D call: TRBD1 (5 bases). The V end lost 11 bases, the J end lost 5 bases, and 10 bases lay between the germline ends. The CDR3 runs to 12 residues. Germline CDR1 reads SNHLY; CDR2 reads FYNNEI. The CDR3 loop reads CASGGDNSPLHF. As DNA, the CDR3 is TGTGCCTCCGGGGGGGATAATTCACCCCTCCACTTT.

CDR3 nucleotide sequence: TGTGCCAGCAGTTTTCCCCCAACAGGGGGCGCCTACGAGCAGTACTTC. It specifies CASSFPPTGGAYEQYF. The chain joins TRBV28 to TRBJ2-7; TRBD1 aligns across 9 bases. After removal of 3 bases from V and 2 bases from J, the junction contained 8 bases not matched to a gene. The CDR3 loop spans 16 amino acids. Germline assignment: CDR1 MDHEN and CDR2 SYDVKM.

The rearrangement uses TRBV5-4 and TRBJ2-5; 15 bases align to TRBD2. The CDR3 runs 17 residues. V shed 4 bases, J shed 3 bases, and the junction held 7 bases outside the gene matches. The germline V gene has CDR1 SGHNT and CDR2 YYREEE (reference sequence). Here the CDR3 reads CASSPGLAGGPEETQYF. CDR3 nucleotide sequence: TGTGCCAGCAGCCCCGGACTAGCGGGAGGGCCTGAAGAGACCCAGTACTTC.